This TCR beta chain was retrieved from a study of blood T cells in healthy people across ages. About the study: There was about one barcoded beta molecule captured by template switching per two T cells.

Using a J-beta primer mix together with a sample-barcoded 5' primer, a second PCR was run for roughly 7 to 11 cycles. With 12 random nucleotides, a template-switch adaptor tagged each individual cDNA molecule. TCRdb itself ran the 5' RACE reads through MiXCR, one entry per CDR3 protein. In the table there are hundreds of thousands of distinct CDR3 sequences, approximately 22% of which are singletons. V dropped 4 bases and J dropped 0 bases, with 13 bases sitting between them. The germline V gene has CDR1 DFQATT and CDR2 SNEGSKA (reference sequence). The CDR3 is made up of 16 amino acids. Study-wide points: A strong correlation between TCR beta diversity and naive T cell percentage was seen.

This clonotype came up many times. Its antigen is not identified. The chain uses TRBV20-1 and TRBJ1-6, with D maybe TRBD1 (5 bases). The clonotype comes from a man aged 70-80 years in good health. Sequenced material: blood. The CDR3 loop reads CSANRFGSSYNSPLHF. The CDR3 coding sequence is TGCAGTGCTAACAGGTTCGGGAGCTCCTATAATTCACCCCTCCACTTT.